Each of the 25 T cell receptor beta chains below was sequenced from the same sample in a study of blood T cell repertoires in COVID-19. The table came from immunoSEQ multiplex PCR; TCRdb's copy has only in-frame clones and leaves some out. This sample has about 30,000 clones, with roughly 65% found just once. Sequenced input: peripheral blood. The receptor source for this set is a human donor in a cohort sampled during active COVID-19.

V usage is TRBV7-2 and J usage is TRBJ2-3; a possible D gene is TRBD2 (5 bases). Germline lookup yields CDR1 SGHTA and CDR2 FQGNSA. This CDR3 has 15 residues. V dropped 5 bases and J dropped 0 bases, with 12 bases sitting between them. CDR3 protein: CASSRGAESTDTQYF. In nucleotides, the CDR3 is TGTGCCAGCAGCCGGGGAGCGGAGAGCACAGATACGCAGTATTTT.

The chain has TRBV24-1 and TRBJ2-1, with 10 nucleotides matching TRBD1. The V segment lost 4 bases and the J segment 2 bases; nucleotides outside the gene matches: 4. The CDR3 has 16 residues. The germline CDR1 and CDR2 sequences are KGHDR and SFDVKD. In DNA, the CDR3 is TGTGCCACCAGTGAACCCGGGACAGGGGCCTACAATGAGCAGTTCTTC. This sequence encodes CATSEPGTGAYNEQFF.

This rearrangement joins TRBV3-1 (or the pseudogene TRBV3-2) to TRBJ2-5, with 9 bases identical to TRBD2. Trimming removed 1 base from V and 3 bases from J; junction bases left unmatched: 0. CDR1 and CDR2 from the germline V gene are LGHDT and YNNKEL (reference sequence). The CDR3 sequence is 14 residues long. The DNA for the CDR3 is TGTGCCAGCAGCCAAGTAGCGGGGGAAGAGACCCAGTACTTC. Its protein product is CASSQVAGEETQYF.

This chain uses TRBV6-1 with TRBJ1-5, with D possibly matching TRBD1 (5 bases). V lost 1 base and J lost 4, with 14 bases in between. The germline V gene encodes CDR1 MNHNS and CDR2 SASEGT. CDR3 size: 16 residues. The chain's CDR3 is CASSEEHVGLNQPQHF. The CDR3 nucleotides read TGTGCCAGCAGTGAAGAACACGTGGGGCTAAATCAGCCCCAGCATTTT.

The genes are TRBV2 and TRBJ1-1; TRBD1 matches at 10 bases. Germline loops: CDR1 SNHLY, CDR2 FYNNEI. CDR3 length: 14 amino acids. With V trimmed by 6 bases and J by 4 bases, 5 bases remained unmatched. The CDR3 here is CASRPDRGPTEAFF. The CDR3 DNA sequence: TGTGCCAGCAGGCCTGACAGGGGGCCCACTGAAGCTTTCTTT.

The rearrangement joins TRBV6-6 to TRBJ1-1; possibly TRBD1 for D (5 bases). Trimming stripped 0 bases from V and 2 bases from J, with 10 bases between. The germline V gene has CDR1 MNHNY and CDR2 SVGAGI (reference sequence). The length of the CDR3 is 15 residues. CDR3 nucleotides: TGTGCCAGCAGTTACTCAGCTGGGGCCAACACTGAAGCTTTCTTT. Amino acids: CASSYSAGANTEAFF.

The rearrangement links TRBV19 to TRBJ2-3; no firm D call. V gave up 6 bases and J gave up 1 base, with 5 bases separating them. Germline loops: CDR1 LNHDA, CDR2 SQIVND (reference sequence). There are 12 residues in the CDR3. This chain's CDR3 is CASSLRTDTQYF. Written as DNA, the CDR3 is TGTGCCAGTAGCCTTCGCACAGATACGCAGTATTTT.

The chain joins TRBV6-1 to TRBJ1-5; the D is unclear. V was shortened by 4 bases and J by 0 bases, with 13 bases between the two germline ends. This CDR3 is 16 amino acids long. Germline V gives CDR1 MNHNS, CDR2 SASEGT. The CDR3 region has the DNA TGTGCCAGCAGTGCAACGCCGGGGTATAGCAATCAGCCCCAGCATTTT. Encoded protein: CASSATPGYSNQPQHF.

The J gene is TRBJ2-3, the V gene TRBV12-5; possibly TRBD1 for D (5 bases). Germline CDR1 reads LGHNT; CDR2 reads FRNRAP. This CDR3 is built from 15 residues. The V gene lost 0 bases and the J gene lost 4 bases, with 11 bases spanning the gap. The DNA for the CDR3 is TGTGCTAGTGGTTTGGTAGGGGATCCATCAGATACGCAGTATTTT. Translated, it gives CASGLVGDPSDTQYF.

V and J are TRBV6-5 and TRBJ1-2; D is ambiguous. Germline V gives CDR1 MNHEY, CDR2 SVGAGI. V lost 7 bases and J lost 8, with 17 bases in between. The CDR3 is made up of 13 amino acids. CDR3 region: CASTRNPEEGYTF. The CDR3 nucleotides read TGTGCCAGCACCCGAAACCCGGAGGAGGGCTACACCTTC.

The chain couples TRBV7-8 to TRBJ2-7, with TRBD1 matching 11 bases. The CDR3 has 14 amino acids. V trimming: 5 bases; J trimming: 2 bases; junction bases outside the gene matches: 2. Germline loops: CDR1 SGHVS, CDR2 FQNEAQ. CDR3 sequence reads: CASSMGQGAYEQYF. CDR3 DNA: TGTGCCAGCAGCATGGGACAGGGGGCCTACGAGCAGTACTTC.

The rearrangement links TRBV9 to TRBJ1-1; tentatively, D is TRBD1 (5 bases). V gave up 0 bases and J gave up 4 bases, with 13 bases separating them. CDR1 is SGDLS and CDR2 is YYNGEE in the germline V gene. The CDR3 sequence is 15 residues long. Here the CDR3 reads CASSVAAVGGTEAFF. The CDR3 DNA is TGTGCCAGCAGCGTAGCCGCAGTGGGGGGCACTGAAGCTTTCTTT.

CDR3 nucleotides: TGCGCCAGCAGCCAAGTCCTAGCGGGAGATTTGGAGCAGTTCTTC. Translation gives CASSQVLAGDLEQFF. This sequence joins TRBV4-3 and TRBJ2-1; 10 nucleotides align to TRBD2. The CDR3 contains 15 residues. The V gene's germline CDR1 is LGHNA and CDR2 YSLEER. Trimming removed 1 base from V and 10 bases from J; junction bases left unmatched: 7.

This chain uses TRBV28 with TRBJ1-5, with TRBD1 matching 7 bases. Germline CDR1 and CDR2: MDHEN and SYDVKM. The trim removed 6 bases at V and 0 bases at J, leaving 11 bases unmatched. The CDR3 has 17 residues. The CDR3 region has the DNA TGTGCCAGCAGAGTTTATAGGGACAGCGATAGCAATCAGCCCCAGCATTTT. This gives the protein CASRVYRDSDSNQPQHF.

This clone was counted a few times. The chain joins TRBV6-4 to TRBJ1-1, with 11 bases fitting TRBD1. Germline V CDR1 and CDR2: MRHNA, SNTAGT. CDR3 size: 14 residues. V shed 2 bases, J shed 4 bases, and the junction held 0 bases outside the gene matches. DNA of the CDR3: TGTGCCAGCAGTGACGGGACAGGGGGCACTGAAGCTTTCTTT. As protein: CASSDGTGGTEAFF.

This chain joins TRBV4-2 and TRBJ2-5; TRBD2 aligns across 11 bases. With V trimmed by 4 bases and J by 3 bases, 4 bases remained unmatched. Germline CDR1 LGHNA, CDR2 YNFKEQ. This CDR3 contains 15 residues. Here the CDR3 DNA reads TGTGCCAGCAGCCGCCAGACTAGCGGGGAAGAGACCCAGTACTTC. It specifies CASSRQTSGEETQYF.

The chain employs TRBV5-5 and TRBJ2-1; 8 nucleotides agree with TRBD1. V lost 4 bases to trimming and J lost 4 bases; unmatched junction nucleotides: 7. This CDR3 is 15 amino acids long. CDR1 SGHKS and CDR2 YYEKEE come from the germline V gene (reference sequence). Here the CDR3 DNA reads TGTGCCAGCAGCCCAGGGACAGGCAGTTACAATGAGCAGTTCTTC. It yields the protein CASSPGTGSYNEQFF.

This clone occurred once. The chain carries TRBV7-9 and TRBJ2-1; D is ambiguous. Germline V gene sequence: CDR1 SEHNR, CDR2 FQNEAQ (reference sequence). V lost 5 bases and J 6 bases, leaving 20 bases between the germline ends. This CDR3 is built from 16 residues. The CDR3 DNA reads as TGTGCCAGCAGCCCACTTGGCGGAGCAGTTGGCAATGAGCAGTTCTTC. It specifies CASSPLGGAVGNEQFF.

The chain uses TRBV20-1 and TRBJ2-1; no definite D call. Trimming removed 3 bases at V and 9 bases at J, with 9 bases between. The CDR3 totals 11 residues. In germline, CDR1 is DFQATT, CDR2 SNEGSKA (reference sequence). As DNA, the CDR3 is TGCAGTGCTAGGAATTTCGGTGAGCAGTTCTTC. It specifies CSARNFGEQFF.

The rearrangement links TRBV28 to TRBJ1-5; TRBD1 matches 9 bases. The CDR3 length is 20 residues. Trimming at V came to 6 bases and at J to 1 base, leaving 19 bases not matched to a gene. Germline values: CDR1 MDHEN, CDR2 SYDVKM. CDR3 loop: CASSPPGTGYLSGSNQPQHF. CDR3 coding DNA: TGTGCCAGCAGCCCACCCGGGACAGGGTATCTATCCGGAAGCAATCAGCCCCAGCATTTT.

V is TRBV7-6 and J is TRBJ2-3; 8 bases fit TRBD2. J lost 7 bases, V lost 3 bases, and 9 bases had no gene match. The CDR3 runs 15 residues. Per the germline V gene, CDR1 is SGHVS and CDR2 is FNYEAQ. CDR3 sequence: CASSLGSGAAYTQYF. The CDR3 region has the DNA TGTGCCAGCAGCTTGGGTAGCGGGGCCGCTTATACGCAGTATTTT.

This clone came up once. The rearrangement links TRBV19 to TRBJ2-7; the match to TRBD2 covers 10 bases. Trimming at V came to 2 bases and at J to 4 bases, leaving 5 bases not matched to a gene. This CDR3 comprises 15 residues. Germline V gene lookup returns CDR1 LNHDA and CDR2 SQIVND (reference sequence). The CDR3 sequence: CASSITASGSYEQYF. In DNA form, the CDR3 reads TGTGCCAGTAGTATAACGGCTAGCGGGAGTTACGAGCAGTACTTC.

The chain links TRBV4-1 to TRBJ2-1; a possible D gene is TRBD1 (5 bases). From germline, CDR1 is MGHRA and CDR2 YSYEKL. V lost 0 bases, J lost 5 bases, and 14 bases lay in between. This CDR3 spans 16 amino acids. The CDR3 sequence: CASSQEGRGSHNEQFF. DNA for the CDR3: TGCGCCAGCAGCCAAGAAGGTAGGGGTTCCCACAATGAGCAGTTCTTC.

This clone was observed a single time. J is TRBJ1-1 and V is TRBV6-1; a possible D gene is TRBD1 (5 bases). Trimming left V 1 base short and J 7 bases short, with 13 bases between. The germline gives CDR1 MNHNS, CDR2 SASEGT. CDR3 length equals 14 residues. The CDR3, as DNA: TGTGCCAGCAGTGAAGTGGGGATGGGGGGTGAAGCTTTCTTT. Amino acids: CASSEVGMGGEAFF.

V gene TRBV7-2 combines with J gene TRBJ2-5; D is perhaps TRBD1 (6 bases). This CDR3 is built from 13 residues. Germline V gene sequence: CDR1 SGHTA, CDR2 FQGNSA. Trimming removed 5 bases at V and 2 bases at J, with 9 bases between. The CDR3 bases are TGTGCCAGCAGCAACAGGGCTCAAGAGACCCAGTACTTC. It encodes CASSNRAQETQYF.